This T cell receptor (beta chain) was retrieved from a study of siplizumab effects on memory and regulatory T cells. Regarding the study as a whole: Sequences below about 10^-5 frequency were poorly captured, limiting mapping of alloreactive clones.

V shed 7 bases and J 8 bases; nucleotides not matched to a gene: 6. The V gene's germline CDR1 is MGHRA and CDR2 YSYEKL. The CDR3 loop spans 14 amino acids. For this clone: What it binds is not known.

Method: immunoSEQ multiplex PCR; TCRdb's copy keeps in-frame clones and lacks some. This sample has some 120,000 clones, with less than 95% found just once. V usage is TRBV4-1 and J usage is TRBJ2-1; 12 bases are a match to TRBD1. The sequenced sample consisted of non-Treg CD4+ T cells sorted from blood. The TCR originated in a human donor in good health. CDR3 sequence: CASNPGTGGYEQFF. CDR3 sequence (DNA): TGCGCCAGCAACCCCGGGACAGGGGGCTATGAGCAGTTCTTC.